The source of this T cell receptor (beta chain) is a study of T cell changes during pregnancy in multiple sclerosis. The length of the CDR3 is 16 residues. V was clipped by 5 bases and J by 4 bases; unmatched bases: 13. Looked up from germline, CDR1 is MDHEN and CDR2 is SYDVKM. Profiling relied on immunoSEQ multiplex PCR, and the TCRdb table lists in-frame clones only, not all of them. The data contain tens of thousands of clones, about 92% of them seen just once; the ten biggest clones take up 0.91%. The material sequenced was CD4+ T cells from peripheral blood mononuclear cells, taken in the second trimester of pregnancy. The chain carries TRBV28 and TRBJ1-2; 7 positions agree with TRBD1. This TCR was sampled from a female donor in good health, enrolled as a control in a pregnancy study. The CDR3 DNA reads TGTGCCAGCAGTCCGGCAGGAGACAGGGTTAGCTATGGCTACACCTTC. The encoded protein is CASSPAGDRVSYGYTF.